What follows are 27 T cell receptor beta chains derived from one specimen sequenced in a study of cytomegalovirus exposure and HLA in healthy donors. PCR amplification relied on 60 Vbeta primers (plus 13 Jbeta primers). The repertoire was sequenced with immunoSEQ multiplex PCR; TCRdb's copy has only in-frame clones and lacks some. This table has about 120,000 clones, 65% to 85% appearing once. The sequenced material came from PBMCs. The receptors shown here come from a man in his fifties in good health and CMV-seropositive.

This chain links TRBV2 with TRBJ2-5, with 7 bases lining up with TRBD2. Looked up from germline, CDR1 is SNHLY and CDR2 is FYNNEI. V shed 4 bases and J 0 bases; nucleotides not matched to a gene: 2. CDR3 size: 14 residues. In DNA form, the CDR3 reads TGTGCCAGCAGTGGGGAGGGGAACCAAGAGACCCAGTACTTC. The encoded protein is CASSGEGNQETQYF.

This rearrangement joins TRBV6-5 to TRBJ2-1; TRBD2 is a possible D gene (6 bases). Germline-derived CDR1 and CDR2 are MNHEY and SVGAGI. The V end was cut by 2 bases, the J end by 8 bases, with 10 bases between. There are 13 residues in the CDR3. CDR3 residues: CASSYEASDEQFF. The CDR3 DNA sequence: TGTGCCAGCAGTTACGAGGCTAGCGATGAGCAGTTCTTC.

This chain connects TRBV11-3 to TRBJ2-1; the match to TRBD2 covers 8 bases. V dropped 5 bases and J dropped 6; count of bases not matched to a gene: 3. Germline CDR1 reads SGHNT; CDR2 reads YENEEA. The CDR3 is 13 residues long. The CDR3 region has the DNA TGTGCCAGCAGCGCTGGGACTAGCAATGAGCAGTTCTTC. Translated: CASSAGTSNEQFF. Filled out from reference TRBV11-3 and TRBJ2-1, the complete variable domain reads EAGVVQSPRYKIIEKKQPVAFWCNPISGHNTLYWYLQNLGQGPELLIRYENEEAVDDSQLPKDRFSAERLKGVDSTLKIQPAELGDSAVYLCASSAGTSNEQFFGPGTRLTVL.

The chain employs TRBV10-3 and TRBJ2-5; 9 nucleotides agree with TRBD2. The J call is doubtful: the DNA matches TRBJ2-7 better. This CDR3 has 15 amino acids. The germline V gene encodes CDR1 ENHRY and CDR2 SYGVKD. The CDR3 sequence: CAISGATSGPYEQYF. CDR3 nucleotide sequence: TGTGCCATCAGTGGTGCGACTAGCGGTCCCTACGAGCAGTACTTC.

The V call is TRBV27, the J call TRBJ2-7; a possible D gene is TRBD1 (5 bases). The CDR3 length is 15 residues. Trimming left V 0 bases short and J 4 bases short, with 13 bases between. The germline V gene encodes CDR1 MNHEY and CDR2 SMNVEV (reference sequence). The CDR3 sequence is CASSLSVKGLYEQYF. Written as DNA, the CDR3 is TGTGCCAGCAGTTTATCGGTGAAGGGGTTGTACGAGCAGTACTTC.

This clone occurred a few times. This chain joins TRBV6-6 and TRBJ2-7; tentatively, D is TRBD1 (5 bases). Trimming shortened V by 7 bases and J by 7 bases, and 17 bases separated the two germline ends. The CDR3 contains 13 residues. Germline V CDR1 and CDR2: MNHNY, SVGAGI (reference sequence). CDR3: CASTSTVLGEQYF. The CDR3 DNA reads TGTGCCAGCACCTCGACAGTTCTGGGGGAGCAGTACTTC.

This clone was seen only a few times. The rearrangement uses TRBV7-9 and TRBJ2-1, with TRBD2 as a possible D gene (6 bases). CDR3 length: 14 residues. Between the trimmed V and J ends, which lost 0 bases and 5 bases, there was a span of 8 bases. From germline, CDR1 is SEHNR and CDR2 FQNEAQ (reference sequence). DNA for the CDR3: TGTGCCAGCAGCTTAGCGGGAGGTCACAATGAGCAGTTCTTC. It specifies CASSLAGGHNEQFF. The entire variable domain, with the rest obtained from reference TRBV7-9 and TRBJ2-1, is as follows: DTGVSQNPRHKITKRGQNVTFRCDPISEHNRLYWYRQTLGQGPEFLTYFQNEAQLEKSRLLSDRFSAERPKGSFSTLEIQRTEQGDSAMYLCASSLAGGHNEQFFGPGTRLTVL.

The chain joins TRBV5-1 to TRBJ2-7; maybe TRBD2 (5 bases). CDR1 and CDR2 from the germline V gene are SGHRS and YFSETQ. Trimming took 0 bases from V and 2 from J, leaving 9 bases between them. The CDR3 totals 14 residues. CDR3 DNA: TGCGCCAGCAGCTTGGGGACTGAGGCCTACGAGCAGTACTTC. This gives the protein CASSLGTEAYEQYF. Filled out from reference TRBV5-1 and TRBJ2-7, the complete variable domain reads KAGVTQTPRYLIKTRGQQVTLSCSPISGHRSVSWYQQTPGQGLQFLFEYFSETQRNKGNFPGRFSGRQFSNSRSEMNVSTLELGDSALYLCASSLGTEAYEQYFGPGTRLTVT.

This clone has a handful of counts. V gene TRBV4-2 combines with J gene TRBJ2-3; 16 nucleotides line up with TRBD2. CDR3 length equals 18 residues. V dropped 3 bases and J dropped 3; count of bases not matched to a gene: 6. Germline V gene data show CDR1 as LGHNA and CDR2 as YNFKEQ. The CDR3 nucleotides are TGTGCCAGCAGCCAGGGGACTAGCGGGAGGGCCGGGACAGATACGCAGTATTTT. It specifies CASSQGTSGRAGTDTQYF.

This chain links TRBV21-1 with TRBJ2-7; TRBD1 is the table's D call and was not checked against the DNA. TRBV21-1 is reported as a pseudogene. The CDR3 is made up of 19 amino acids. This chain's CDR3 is CASSKKFVLGRGKPYEQYF. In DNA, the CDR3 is TGTGCCAGCAGCAAAAAATTTGTATTAGGCAGGGGGAAGCCCTACGAGCAGTACTTC.

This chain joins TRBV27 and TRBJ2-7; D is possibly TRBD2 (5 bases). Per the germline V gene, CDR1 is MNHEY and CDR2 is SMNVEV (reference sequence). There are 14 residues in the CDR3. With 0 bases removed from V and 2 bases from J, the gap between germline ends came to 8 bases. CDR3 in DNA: TGTGCCAGCAGTTTATCCGGACTTGCCTACGAGCAGTACTTC. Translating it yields CASSLSGLAYEQYF.

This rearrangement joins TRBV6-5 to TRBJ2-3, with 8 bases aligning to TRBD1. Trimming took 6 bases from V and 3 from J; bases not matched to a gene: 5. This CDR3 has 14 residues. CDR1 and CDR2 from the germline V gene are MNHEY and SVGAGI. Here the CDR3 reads CASRLGQGTDTQYF. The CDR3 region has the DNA TGTGCCAGCAGACTTGGACAGGGAACAGATACGCAGTATTTT.

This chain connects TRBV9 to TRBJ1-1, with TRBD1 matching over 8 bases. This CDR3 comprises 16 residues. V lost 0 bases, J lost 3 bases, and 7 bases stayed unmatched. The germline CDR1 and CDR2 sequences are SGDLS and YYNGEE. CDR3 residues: CASSVGQGAVDTEAFF. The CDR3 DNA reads TGTGCCAGCAGCGTAGGGCAGGGGGCTGTAGACACTGAAGCTTTCTTT.

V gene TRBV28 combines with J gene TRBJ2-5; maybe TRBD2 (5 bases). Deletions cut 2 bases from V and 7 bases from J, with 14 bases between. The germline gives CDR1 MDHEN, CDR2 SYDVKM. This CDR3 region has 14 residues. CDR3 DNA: TGTGCCAGCAGTTTACCCCCAGGTCGGGGGACCCAGTACTTC. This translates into CASSLPPGRGTQYF.

The CDR3 DNA reads TGTGCCAGCAGCTTGAAGCGGGGCCACGGAGAGACCCAGTACTTC. As protein: CASSLKRGHGETQYF. The chain links TRBV7-2 to TRBJ2-5; 7 bases fit TRBD2. The CDR3 extends over 15 amino acids. CDR1 and CDR2 (germline): SGHTA, FQGNSA. V gave up 3 bases and J gave up 4 bases; unmatched junction bases: 8.

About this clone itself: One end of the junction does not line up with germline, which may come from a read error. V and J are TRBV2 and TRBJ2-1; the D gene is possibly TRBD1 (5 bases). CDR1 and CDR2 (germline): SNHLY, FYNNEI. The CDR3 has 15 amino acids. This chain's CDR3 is CASRRDSESYDEQFF. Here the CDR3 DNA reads TGTGCCAGCAGGCGAGACAGCGAATCCTACGATGAGCAGTTCTTC.

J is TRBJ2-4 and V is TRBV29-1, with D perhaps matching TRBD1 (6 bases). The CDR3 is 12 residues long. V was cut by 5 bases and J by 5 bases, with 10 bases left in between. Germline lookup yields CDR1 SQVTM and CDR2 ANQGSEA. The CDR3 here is CSVLGAENIQYF. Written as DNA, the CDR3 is TGCAGCGTTTTGGGGGCCGAAAACATTCAGTACTTC.

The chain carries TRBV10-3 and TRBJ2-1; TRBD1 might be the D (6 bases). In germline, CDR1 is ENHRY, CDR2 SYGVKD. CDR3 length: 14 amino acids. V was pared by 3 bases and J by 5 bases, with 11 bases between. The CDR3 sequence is CAISDRDIDNEQFF. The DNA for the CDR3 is TGTGCCATCAGTGACCGGGACATCGACAATGAGCAGTTCTTC.

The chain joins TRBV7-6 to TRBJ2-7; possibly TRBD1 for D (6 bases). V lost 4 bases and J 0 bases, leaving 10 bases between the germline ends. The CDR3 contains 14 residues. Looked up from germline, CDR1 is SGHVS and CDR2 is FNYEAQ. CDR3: CASSSRTASYEQYF. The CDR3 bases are TGTGCCAGCAGCTCCCGGACAGCCTCCTACGAGCAGTACTTC.

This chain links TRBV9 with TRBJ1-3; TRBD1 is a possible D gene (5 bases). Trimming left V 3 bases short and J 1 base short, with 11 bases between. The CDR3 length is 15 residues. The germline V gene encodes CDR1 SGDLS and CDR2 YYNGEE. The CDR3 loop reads CASSAETVSGNTIYF. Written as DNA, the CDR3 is TGTGCCAGCAGCGCCGAGACAGTGTCTGGAAACACCATATATTTT.

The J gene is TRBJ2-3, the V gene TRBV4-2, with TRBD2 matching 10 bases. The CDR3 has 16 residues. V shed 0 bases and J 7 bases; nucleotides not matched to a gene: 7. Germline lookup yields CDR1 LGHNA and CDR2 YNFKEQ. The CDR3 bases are TGTGCCAGCAGCCAAGACCCTAGCGGGGGTTTCTATACGCAGTATTTT. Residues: CASSQDPSGGFYTQYF.

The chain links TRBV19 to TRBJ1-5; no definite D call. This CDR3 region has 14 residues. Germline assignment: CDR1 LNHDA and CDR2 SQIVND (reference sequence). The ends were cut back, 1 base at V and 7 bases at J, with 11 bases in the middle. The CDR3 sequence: CASSIVLTGQPQHF. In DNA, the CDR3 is TGTGCCAGTAGTATAGTGCTCACGGGGCAGCCCCAGCATTTT.

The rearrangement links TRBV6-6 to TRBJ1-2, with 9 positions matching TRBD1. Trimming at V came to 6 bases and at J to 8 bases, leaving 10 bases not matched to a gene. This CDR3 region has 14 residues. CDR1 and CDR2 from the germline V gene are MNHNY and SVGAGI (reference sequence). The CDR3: CASSSPDRGGGYTF. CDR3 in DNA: TGTGCCAGCAGCTCGCCGGACAGGGGAGGCGGCTACACCTTC.

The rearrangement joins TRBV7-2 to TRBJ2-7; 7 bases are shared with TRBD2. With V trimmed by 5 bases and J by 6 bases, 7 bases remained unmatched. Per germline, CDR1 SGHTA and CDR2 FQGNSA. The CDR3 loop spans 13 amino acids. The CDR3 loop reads CASSQLWTSEQYF. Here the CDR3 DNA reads TGTGCCAGCAGCCAACTATGGACTAGCGAGCAGTACTTC.

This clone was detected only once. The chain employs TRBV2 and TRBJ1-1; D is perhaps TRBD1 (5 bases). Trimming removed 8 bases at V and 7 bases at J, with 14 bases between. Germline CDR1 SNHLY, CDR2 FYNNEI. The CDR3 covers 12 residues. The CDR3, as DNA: TGTGCCAGCGGTCCCGAGACAGTTGAAGCTTTCTTT. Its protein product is CASGPETVEAFF. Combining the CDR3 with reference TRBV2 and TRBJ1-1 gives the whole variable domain EPEVTQTPSHQVTQMGQEVILRCVPISNHLYFYWYRQILGQKVEFLVSFYNNEISEKSEIFDDQFSVERPDGSNFTLKIRSTKLEDSAMYFCASGPETVEAFFGQGTRLTVV.

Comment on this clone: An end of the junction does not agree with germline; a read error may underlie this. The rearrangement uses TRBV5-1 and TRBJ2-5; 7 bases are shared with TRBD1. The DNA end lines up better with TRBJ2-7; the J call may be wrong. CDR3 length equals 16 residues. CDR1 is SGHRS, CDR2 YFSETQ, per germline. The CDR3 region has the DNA TGCGCCAGCAGCTTGGGTCACCGGGACAGCTCCCACGAGCAGTACTTC. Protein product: CASSLGHRDSSHEQYF.

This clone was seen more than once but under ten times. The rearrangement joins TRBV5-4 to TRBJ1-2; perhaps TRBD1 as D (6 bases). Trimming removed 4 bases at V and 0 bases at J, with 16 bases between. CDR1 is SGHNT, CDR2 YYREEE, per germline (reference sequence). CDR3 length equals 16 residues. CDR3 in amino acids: CASSPDLTGANYGYTF. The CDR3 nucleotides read TGTGCCAGCAGCCCCGACCTGACAGGAGCTAACTATGGCTACACCTTC.